Listed below are T cell receptor beta chains from one sample, sequenced in a study of PD-L1 blockade in urothelial cancer. The data were produced by immunoSEQ multiplex PCR, yet TCRdb's version contains in-frame clones alone and is incomplete. The top ten hold 16% of the sample, which has about 51,000 clones, around 85% seen once. Source: PBMCs, taken around atezolizumab (anti-PD-L1) treatment. These receptors all stem from a man in his 60s with urothelial cancer. Each CDR3 is given with its conserved first and last residue. A D gene is named only where the DNA matches it firmly. Some rows mark clone size as missing; the rest say once, few, many or name a class of expanded clone.

j_gene | v_gene | len | abundance | d_gene | CDR3nt | CDR3aa
TRBJ1-1 | TRBV18 | 13 | - | - | TGTGCCAGCTCACCACTCAGGGGAACTGAAGCTTTCTTT | CASSPLRGTEAFF
TRBJ1-5 | TRBV11-2 | 15 | - | - | TGTGCCAGCAGCTTAGCCCCTGGAGTAAATCAGCCCCAGCATTTT | CASSLAPGVNQPQHF
TRBJ2-7 | TRBV27 | 17 | - | TRBD1 | TGTGCCAGCAGCCCCGGGACAGGGAAGCATAGGTCTTACGAGCAGTACTTC | CASSPGTGKHRSYEQYF
TRBJ1-5 | TRBV4-3 | 15 | - | TRBD1 | TGCGCCAGCAGCCAAGAACAGGGGGGCAATCAGCCCCAGCATTTT | CASSQEQGGNQPQHF
TRBJ2-3 | TRBV7-3 | 16 | - | TRBD2 | TGTGCCAGCAGCTTACTCCTAGCGGGACCCACAGATACGCAGTATTTT | CASSLLLAGPTDTQYF
TRBJ2-1 | TRBV5-8 | 15 | - | TRBD2 | TGTGCCAGCAGCTTGGGGACTAGCGTCTACAATGAGCAGTTCTTC | CASSLGTSVYNEQFF
TRBJ2-6 | TRBV4-1 | 18 | - | TRBD1 | TGCGCCAGCAGCCAAGCAGGACAGGGGGCGCGAGGGGCCAACGTCCTGACTTTC | CASSQAGQGARGANVLTF
TRBJ2-3 | TRBV28 | 13 | - | - | TGTGCCAGCGGGAGCCCGGTCCCAGATACGCAGTATTTT | CASGSPVPDTQYF
TRBJ2-7 | TRBV5-1 | 14 | - | TRBD1 | TGCGCCAGCAGCTTGGAGGGGGCCCCCTACGAGCAGTACTTC | CASSLEGAPYEQYF
TRBJ2-3 | TRBV13 | 16 | - | TRBD2 | TGTGCCAGCAGCCGGGGACTAGCGGGACCCACAGATACGCAGTATTTT | CASSRGLAGPTDTQYF
TRBJ2-1 | TRBV6-1 | 15 | - | TRBD1 | TGTGCCAGCAAGGACAGGACGAGCTCCTACAATGAGCAGTTCTTC | CASKDRTSSYNEQFF
TRBJ1-1 | TRBV5-1 | 14 | - | - | TGCGCCAGCAGCTTGTACGACGGAGACACTGAAGCTTTCTTT | CASSLYDGDTEAFF
TRBJ2-5 | TRBV7-8 | 20 | - | TRBD2 | TGTGCCAGCAGCTTACCCAAGCAGGGCGGCGGCGGGGGGGCGGGGGAGACCCAGTACTTC | CASSLPKQGGGGGAGETQYF
TRBJ2-1 | TRBV6-1 | 15 | - | TRBD1 | TGTGCCAGCAGTGAAGCGGGCAGGACAGGGAATGAGCAGTTCTTC | CASSEAGRTGNEQFF
TRBJ1-2 | TRBV7-6 | 15 | - | - | TGTGCCAGCAGCTTAAGTACAGGGATAGACTATGGCTACACCTTC | CASSLSTGIDYGYTF
TRBJ1-6 | TRBV30 | 15 | - | - | TGTGCCTGGCCTTGGTGTAACAGGCCTAATTCACCCCTCCACTTT | CAWPWCNRPNSPLHF
TRBJ1-4 | TRBV9 | 15 | - | - | TGTGCCAGCAGCGTATTGGGCCTGAACAGTGAAAAACTGTTTTTT | CASSVLGLNSEKLFF
TRBJ2-1 | TRBV18 | 19 | - | TRBD2 | TGTGCCAGCTCACCACCGCGCCTAGCGGGAGGTGGCTCCTACAATGAGCAGTTCTTC | CASSPPRLAGGGSYNEQFF
TRBJ1-6 | TRBV5-1 | 13 | - | - | TGCGCCAGCAATGACGGGGATAATTCACCCCTCCACTTT | CASNDGDNSPLHF
TRBJ2-7 | TRBV25-1 | 12 | - | TRBD1 | TGTGCCAGCAGCCGGACAGGGTACGAGCAGTACTTC | CASSRTGYEQYF
TRBJ2-1 | TRBV14 | 17 | - | TRBD2 | TGTGCCAGCAGCGCCCCGGGACTAGCGGGAGTTTGGAATGAGCAGTTCTTC | CASSAPGLAGVWNEQFF
TRBJ1-2 | TRBV25-1 | 15 | once | - | TGTGCCAGCAGCCCCGGGGGGAGGTCTAACTATGGCTACACCTTC | CASSPGGRSNYGYTF
TRBJ1-1 | TRBV6-5 | 15 | once | TRBD1 | TGTGCCAGCAGTCCCCGGGACAGGGGAGGAACTGAAGCTTTCTTT | CASSPRDRGGTEAFF
TRBJ1-1 | TRBV7-9 | 14 | - | - | TGTGCCAGCAGCTTTAACACTAAGAACACTGAAGCTTTCTTT | CASSFNTKNTEAFF
TRBJ2-1 | TRBV30 | 14 | - | TRBD2 | TGTGCCTGGATAGCGGGAGGGCCTTTCAATGAGCAGTTCTTC | CAWIAGGPFNEQFF
TRBJ2-5 | TRBV20-1 | 11 | once | TRBD2 | TGCAGTGCTCTAGCGGGTGAGACCCAGTACTTC | CSALAGETQYF
TRBJ2-1 | TRBV6-1 | 14 | - | TRBD1 | TGTGCCAGCAGTTCACAGGGGTCCTACAATGAGCAGTTCTTC | CASSSQGSYNEQFF
TRBJ1-1 | TRBV5-1 | 14 | - | TRBD1 | TGCGCCAGCAGCTCGGACAGGGCTCGCACTGAAGCTTTCTTT | CASSSDRARTEAFF
TRBJ2-5 | TRBV5-1 | 14 | - | - | TGCGCCAGCAGCTTGGCCGGAGGGCAAGAGACCCAGTACTTC | CASSLAGGQETQYF
TRBJ2-1 | TRBV19 | 19 | - | TRBD2 | TGTGCCAGTAGGCCGACCGGGACTAGCGGGGGCTTCAGAAGGAATGAGCAGTTCTTC | CASRPTGTSGGFRRNEQFF
TRBJ1-2 | TRBV28 | 13 | once | TRBD1 | TGTGCCAGCAGAGCACAGGGGAAGAATGGCTACACCTTC | CASRAQGKNGYTF
TRBJ2-2 | TRBV7-8 | 15 | - | TRBD2 | TGTGCCAGCAGCGCCGGGACTAGAAACACCGGGGAGCTGTTTTTT | CASSAGTRNTGELFF
TRBJ1-2 | TRBV4-1 | 16 | - | - | TGCGCCAGCAGCCAAGTTGGGGGCACCTCTAACTATGGCTACACCTTC | CASSQVGGTSNYGYTF
TRBJ1-6 | TRBV30 | 14 | few | TRBD1 | TGTGCCTGGGAGGGGACAGGGAAGGGTTCACCCCTCCACTTT | CAWEGTGKGSPLHF
TRBJ2-3 | TRBV9 | 17 | once | TRBD2 | TGTGCCAGCAGCCCGAGCCCAGCGGGGAGGTTAGGAGATACGCAGTATTTT | CASSPSPAGRLGDTQYF
TRBJ1-1 | TRBV7-2 | 12 | - | TRBD1 | TGTGCCAGCAGCTCCGACAGGGGAGAGGCTTTCTTT | CASSSDRGEAFF
TRBJ1-3 | TRBV10-2 | 14 | once | TRBD1 | TGCGCCAGCAGTGAGGGGACAGGGGTAAACACCATATATTTT | CASSEGTGVNTIYF
TRBJ2-3 | TRBV29-1 | 14 | - | - | TGCAGCGTTGACAGAAGGTATGGGGCGTATACGCAGTATTTT | CSVDRRYGAYTQYF
TRBJ2-2 | TRBV7-7 | 13 | - | TRBD1 | TGTGCTAGCAGCCGGGACAGGGCCGGGGAGCTGTTTTTT | CASSRDRAGELFF
TRBJ1-1 | TRBV9 | 13 | - | - | TGTGCCAGCAGCCCCGGGACAAGCACTGAAGCTTTCTTT | CASSPGTSTEAFF
TRBJ1-4 | TRBV29-1 | 13 | - | - | TGCAGCGCGGGGAGGGTTCTGGGTGAAAAACTGTTTTTT | CSAGRVLGEKLFF
TRBJ1-1 | TRBV28 | 15 | - | - | TGTGCCAGCAGGATAGGCAGGGTTATGAACACTGAAGCTTTCTTT | CASRIGRVMNTEAFF
TRBJ1-4 | TRBV29-1 | 14 | - | TRBD1 | TGCAGCGTTGCAACAGGGGCAACTAATGAAAAACTGTTTTTT | CSVATGATNEKLFF
TRBJ2-5 | TRBV7-3 | 17 | - | TRBD2 | TGTGCCAGCAGCTTAAGCGGGGCGGGAGCCTTCCAAGAGACCCAGTACTTC | CASSLSGAGAFQETQYF
TRBJ2-7 | TRBV28 | 14 | - | - | TGTGCCAGCATTGGACGCAGGGCCCTCCACGAGCAGTACTTC | CASIGRRALHEQYF
TRBJ1-5 | TRBV4-2 | 15 | - | - | TGTGCCAGCAGCCAAGATCCGGTCTCCCCACAGCCCCAGCATTTT | CASSQDPVSPQPQHF
TRBJ2-1 | TRBV10-3 | 13 | - | - | TGTGCCATCAGTGATCCCCAGATTAATGAGCAGTTCTTC | CAISDPQINEQFF
TRBJ2-3 | TRBV28 | 12 | - | TRBD2 | TGTGCCAGCACCCGGGAGGTAGATACGCAGTATTTT | CASTREVDTQYF
TRBJ1-4 | TRBV9 | 13 | once | TRBD1 | TGTGCCAGCAGCTTCGGGACAGGGGAAAAACTGTTTTTT | CASSFGTGEKLFF
TRBJ1-1 | TRBV19 | 16 | - | - | TGTGCCAGTAGTCCCCGTATGGGTACAGGGAACACTGAAGCTTTCTTT | CASSPRMGTGNTEAFF
TRBJ2-3 | TRBV7-3 | 14 | - | TRBD2 | TGTGCCAGCAGCCCTGGACTAGGGTCAGATACGCAGTATTTT | CASSPGLGSDTQYF
TRBJ2-3 | TRBV7-8 | 17 | - | TRBD2 | TGTGCCAGCAGCTTACTCTTCGCGGGAGGGAACACAGATACGCAGTATTTT | CASSLLFAGGNTDTQYF
TRBJ2-3 | TRBV5-1 | 16 | - | TRBD2 | TGCGCCAGCAGCAAAGGGACTAGCGGGGTCGGGGATACGCAGTATTTT | CASSKGTSGVGDTQYF
TRBJ1-2 | TRBV5-6 | 15 | - | TRBD1 | TGTGCCAGCAGCTTTCTGGACAGGGGGGTCTATGGCTACACCTTC | CASSFLDRGVYGYTF
TRBJ2-2 | TRBV2 | 14 | few | TRBD1 | TGTGCCAGCAGTGGGACAGGGAAGGCCGGGGAGCTGTTTTTT | CASSGTGKAGELFF
TRBJ2-7 | TRBV18 | 15 | once | TRBD1 | TGTGCCAGCTCACGAACCGGGACAGAAACCGCCGAGCAGTACTTC | CASSRTGTETAEQYF
TRBJ2-3 | TRBV18 | 14 | - | TRBD2 | TGTGCCAGCTCACCAAGCGGGAGTGGAGATACGCAGTATTTT | CASSPSGSGDTQYF
TRBJ2-7 | TRBV7-6 | 14 | - | TRBD2 | TGTGCCAGCAGCGAGACTAGCGGGGGCTTCGAGCAGTACTTC | CASSETSGGFEQYF
TRBJ1-4 | TRBV5-1 | 16 | - | TRBD1 | TGCGCCAGCAGCACGGGGTCAGACAGGGGTGTTGAAAAACTGTTTTTT | CASSTGSDRGVEKLFF